The 11 T cell receptor beta chains in this list originate from one sample, sequenced in a study of tumor-infiltrating lymphocytes in primary liver carcinoma. Scientists recovered RNA and DNA together from roughly 18-30 mg of unsorted bulk tissue. From approximately 530 ng of total RNA, TCR beta-specific cDNA was reverse-transcribed using a constant-region primer. Generation of the TCR beta libraries relied on three nested multiplex PCR rounds using slightly modified ARM-PCR. Running roughly 10 cycles apiece, the first two PCR rounds relied on TRBV1-TRBV30 forward primers together with a C-beta reverse primer. TCRdb passed the multiplex PCR reads through MiXCR, listing each CDR3 protein once. The sample lists more than 70,000 distinct CDR3 sequences, roughly 69% occurring once. The sequenced material came from tumor-adjacent normal liver tissue. Source of these receptors: a man aged 40-49 years with primary liver carcinoma and hepatitis B virus infection.

This clonotype was seen only once. This may be a read error: a much more frequent sequence differs by one nucleotide. This chain joins TRBV5-1 and TRBJ2-6, with 10 bases identical to TRBD1. From germline, CDR1 is SGHRS and CDR2 YFSETQ. The CDR3 covers 16 residues. The CDR3 region is CATSTGGSSGANILTF. The CDR3 DNA follows: TGCGCCACCTCGACAGGGGGCAGCTCTGGGGCCAACATCCTGACTTTC.

This clonotype was observed a few times. The germline gene is not matched at one end of the junction; a read error may be the cause. The J gene is TRBJ2-3, the V gene TRBV29-1; 8 bases fit TRBD1. Germline assignment: CDR1 SQVTM and CDR2 ANQGSEA. The CDR3 runs to 14 residues. CDR3 loop: CSAGGTGSTDMQCF. The CDR3 DNA follows: TGCAGCGCCGGAGGGACAGGTAGCACAGATATGCAGTGTTTT.

This clonotype appeared once. The final CDR3 position lacks the conserved phenylalanine or tryptophan, pointing to a likely read error. The chain links TRBV11-2 to TRBJ1-1; D possibly corresponds to TRBD1 (5 bases). Germline-derived CDR1 and CDR2 are SGHAT and FQNNGV. The CDR3 covers 13 residues. Deletions cut 3 bases from V and 3 bases from J, with 8 bases between. The CDR3: CASSLGGDTEAFS. CDR3 DNA sequence: TGTGCCAGCAGCTTGGGGGGGGACACTGAAGCTTTCTCT.

About this clonotype: The CDR3 ends on some other residue instead of the conserved phenylalanine or tryptophan, so this is likely a read error. This rearrangement joins TRBV6-2 or TRBV6-3 to TRBJ2-3; D is tentatively TRBD1 or TRBD2 (5 bases each). Germline CDR1 reads MNHEY; CDR2 reads SVGEGT. The CDR3 has 14 amino acids. CDR3 DNA: TGTACCAGCAGTCGGGGCGGCGCCGGAGATAGGCAGTATTTA. Protein product: CTSSRGGAGDRQYL.

This chain uses TRBV11-2 with TRBJ1-5; D is possibly TRBD1 (5 bases). Germline V lookup: CDR1 SGHAT, CDR2 FQNNGV. This CDR3 is 15 amino acids long. The CDR3 sequence: CVGSLEMGGNQPQHF. In nucleotides, the CDR3 is TGTGTCGGCAGTTTAGAGATGGGGGGCAATCAGCCCCAGCATTTT.

This clonotype was seen more than once but under ten times. A read error may explain this, as a much larger clone is one base away. The genes are TRBV13 and TRBJ2-4, with a weak D call TRBD2 (5 bases). The CDR3 contains 14 residues. CDR1 and CDR2 (germline): PRHDT, FYEKMQ (reference sequence). The germline V and J ends were trimmed by 7 bases and 6 bases, with 16 bases remaining between them. The CDR3 nucleotides are TGTGCCAGCAACCAGAATTTAGGAGGAAACATTCAGTACTTC. Its protein is CASNQNLGGNIQYF.

This clonotype ranks as medium-sized (0.01 to 0.1%). J is TRBJ1-5 and V is TRBV4-2; no clear D. Germline-derived CDR1 and CDR2 are LGHNA and YNFKEQ. Trimming took off 0 bases at V and 0 bases at J, with 9 bases between the two ends. The CDR3 spans 16 residues. This CDR3 is CASSQEPGISNQPQHF. The DNA for the CDR3 is TGTGCCAGCAGCCAAGAGCCCGGGATTAGCAATCAGCCCCAGCATTTT.

This clonotype is medium-sized within its sample. V and J are TRBV12-3 or TRBV12-4 and TRBJ2-5, with D uncertain. The length of the CDR3 is 11 residues. V lost 4 bases and J 4 bases, leaving 4 bases between the germline ends. The chain's CDR3 is CASSSGETQYF. DNA for the CDR3: TGTGCCAGCAGTTCCGGAGAGACCCAGTACTTC.

About this clonotype: A much larger clonotype is one base distant, so this may be a read error. The chain combines TRBV7-9 with TRBJ1-1; the D gene is possibly TRBD1 (6 bases). CDR3 length: 14 residues. In germline, CDR1 is SEHNR, CDR2 FQNEAQ (reference sequence). The CDR3 DNA reads TGTGGCAGCAGCCCTCCAGGGGCGAACACTGAAGCTTGCTTT. Encoded protein: CGSSPPGANTEACF.

With respect to this clonotype: A read error may be the cause here, since a much bigger clone is one base away. The chain couples TRBV5-1 to TRBJ2-5; D is unclear. The CDR3 runs to 15 residues. Trimming cost V 2 bases and J 2 bases, with 13 bases left between them. Germline lookup yields CDR1 SGHRS and CDR2 YFSETQ. The CDR3 DNA follows: TGCGCCAGCAGCTTCCCCGGAAAGGGACAAGAGACCCAGTACTTC. Amino acid sequence: CASSFPGKGQETQYF.

A remark on this clonotype: One junction end disagrees with the germline gene, perhaps due to a read error. The rearrangement links TRBV12-3 or TRBV12-4 to TRBJ2-5; 10 nucleotides align to TRBD2. The CDR3 loop spans 17 amino acids. The CDR3 loop is CACSLRLAGALGETQYF. The CDR3 DNA reads TGTGCCTGCAGTTTAAGGCTAGCGGGAGCCCTGGGAGAGACCCAGTATTTC.